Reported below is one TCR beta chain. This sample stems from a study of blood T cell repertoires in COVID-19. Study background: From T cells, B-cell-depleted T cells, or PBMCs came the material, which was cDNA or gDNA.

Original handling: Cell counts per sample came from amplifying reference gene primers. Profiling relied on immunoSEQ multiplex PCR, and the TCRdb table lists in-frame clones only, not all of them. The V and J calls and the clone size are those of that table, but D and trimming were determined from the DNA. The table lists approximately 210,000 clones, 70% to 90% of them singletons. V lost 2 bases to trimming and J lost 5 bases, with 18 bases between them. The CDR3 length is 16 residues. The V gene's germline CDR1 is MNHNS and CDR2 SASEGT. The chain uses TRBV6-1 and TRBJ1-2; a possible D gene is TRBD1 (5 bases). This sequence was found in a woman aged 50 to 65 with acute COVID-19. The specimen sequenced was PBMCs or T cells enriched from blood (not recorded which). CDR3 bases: TGTGCCAGCAGTGAATGGGGCCACGGCAGGGATTATGGCTACACCTTC. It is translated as CASSEWGHGRDYGYTF.